The 13 T cell receptor beta chains below come from one sample, sequenced in a study of response to subunit inactivated influenza vaccine. Each CDR3 protein is one row after TCRdb ran MiXCR on the RT-PCR reads. The table has more than 550,000 distinct CDR3 sequences, about an eighth seen once; the top ten hold 9.5% to 13%. Material: PBMCs from blood, obtained on the day of vaccination. The source of these receptors is a man aged 45 to 65 who received an inactivated influenza vaccine.

In its sample, this clonotype was seen many times. The chain is built from TRBV7-2 and TRBJ2-7, with TRBD1 as a possible D gene (6 bases). This CDR3 is 13 amino acids long. The V gene's germline CDR1 is SGHTA and CDR2 FQGNSA. V was trimmed by 6 bases and J by 2 bases, leaving 11 bases between them. Here the CDR3 reads CASSLGAPYEQYF. As DNA, the CDR3 is TGTGCCAGCAGTTTGGGGGCCCCCTACGAGCAGTACTTC.

The V gene is TRBV28, the J gene TRBJ2-7, with TRBD2 identical over 7 bases. V shed 3 bases and J 4 bases; nucleotides not matched to a gene: 12. Germline V gene lookup returns CDR1 MDHEN and CDR2 SYDVKM. The CDR3 loop spans 16 amino acids. The CDR3 DNA reads as TGTGCCAGCAGTTTCCCACTAGCGCAGCGCGGTTACGAGCAGTACTTC. Amino acids: CASSFPLAQRGYEQYF.

The genes are TRBV7-2 and TRBJ2-1, with a tentative D call TRBD2 (6 bases). CDR3 size: 14 residues. The germline V gene encodes CDR1 SGHTA and CDR2 FQGNSA. V lost 2 bases and J 7 bases, leaving 12 bases between the germline ends. In nucleotides, the CDR3 is TGTGCCAGCAGCTTACGGGAGAGGAAGAATGAGCAGTTCTTC. This translates into CASSLRERKNEQFF.

This chain connects TRBV13 to TRBJ2-7; 11 nucleotides agree with TRBD2. Looked up from germline, CDR1 is PRHDT and CDR2 is FYEKMQ (reference sequence). This CDR3 has 15 residues. Trimming at V came to 5 bases and at J to 1 base, leaving 4 bases not matched to a gene. CDR3 bases: TGTGCCAGCAGCCATCGACTAGCGGGGTCCTACGAGCAGTACTTC. This sequence encodes CASSHRLAGSYEQYF.

As to this clonotype: The junction departs from germline at one end; a sequencing error may be responsible. The V and J genes are TRBV2 and TRBJ2-3; the D gene is possibly TRBD1 (5 bases). CDR1 is SNHLY and CDR2 is FYNNEI in the germline V gene. This CDR3 region has 13 residues. The CDR3 region has the DNA TGTGCCAGCAGTGGGGGCCGCACAGATACGCAGTCTTTT. This encodes CASSGGRTDTQSF. Using reference TRBV2 and TRBJ2-3 for the parts outside the CDR3, the full variable domain is EPEVTQTPSHQVTQMGQEVILRCVPISNHLYFYWYRQILGQKVEFLVSFYNNEISEKSEIFDDQFSVERPDGSNFTLKIRSTKLEDSAMYFCASSGGRTDTQSFGPGTRLTVL.

The chain uses TRBV14 and TRBJ2-7, with D possibly TRBD2 on 5 matching bases. CDR1 SGHDN and CDR2 FVKESK come from the germline V gene. The CDR3 loop spans 13 amino acids. V was pared by 4 bases and J by 7 bases, with 14 bases between. The CDR3 reads CASSLRTPGEQYF. Written as DNA, the CDR3 is TGTGCCAGCAGCCTTAGGACCCCGGGGGAGCAGTACTTC.

V usage is TRBV3-1 and J usage is TRBJ2-1, with 8 positions matching TRBD2. CDR1 and CDR2 (germline): LGHDT, YNNKEL (reference sequence). The CDR3 runs to 16 residues. J gave up 0 bases and V 10 bases, and 11 bases lay outside the gene matches. The CDR3 sequence: CATKSGGLSSYNEQFF. CDR3 in DNA: TGTGCCACAAAGAGCGGGGGCCTAAGCTCCTACAATGAGCAGTTCTTC.

This chain joins TRBV6-2 or TRBV6-3 and TRBJ2-3, with D perhaps TRBD2 (6 bases). The germline V and J ends were trimmed by 7 bases and 4 bases, with 15 bases remaining between them. The length of the CDR3 is 14 residues. In germline, CDR1 is MNHEY, CDR2 SVGEGT. The CDR3 nucleotides read TGTGCCAGCAACGACGGGAGAGTATCAGATACGCAGTATTTT. Its translation is CASNDGRVSDTQYF.

The V and J genes are TRBV12-3 or TRBV12-4 and TRBJ2-6; 11 bases map to TRBD1. CDR3 length equals 17 residues. The ends lost 4 bases at V and 3 bases at J; junction bases unmatched: 5. CDR3 DNA sequence: TGTGCCAGCAGTTACAGGACAGGGGGCATTGGGGCCAACGTCCTGACTTTC. It codes for CASSYRTGGIGANVLTF.

This clonotype came up a few times. The chain couples TRBV29-1 to TRBJ2-3; D gene uncertain. Germline CDR1 is SQVTM and CDR2 is ANQGSEA. This CDR3 is built from 12 residues. The V end was cut by 2 bases, the J end by 4 bases, with 7 bases between. Here the CDR3 reads CSVETGPDTQYF. The CDR3 coding sequence is TGCAGCGTTGAAACCGGGCCAGATACGCAGTATTTT.

The V gene is TRBV12-3 or TRBV12-4, the J gene TRBJ2-1, with no clear D. V gave up 7 bases and J gave up 0 bases, with 10 bases separating them. This CDR3 is built from 14 residues. DNA for the CDR3: TGTGCCAGCATCCCTGGTACCTCCTACAATGAGCAGTTCTTC. Its translation: CASIPGTSYNEQFF.

Ten or more counts support this clonotype. The chain links TRBV28 to TRBJ2-3, with D hard to call. This CDR3 comprises 13 residues. Looked up from germline, CDR1 is MDHEN and CDR2 is SYDVKM. V was pared by 3 bases and J by 7 bases, with 11 bases between. The CDR3 DNA sequence: TGTGCCAGCAGTTTCCGCGACTTCTATACGCAGTATTTT. Translating gives CASSFRDFYTQYF.

This clonotype was seen a handful of times. The chain links TRBV7-2 to TRBJ2-3, with D unclear. The germline CDR1 and CDR2 sequences are SGHTA and FQGNSA. V lost 0 bases and J 6 bases, leaving 13 bases between the germline ends. This CDR3 is 15 amino acids long. CDR3 bases: TGTGCCAGCAGCTTAGCCCTGGGTCCTTGGGATACGCAGTATTTT. This sequence encodes CASSLALGPWDTQYF.